This passage covers 7 T cell receptor beta chains from one sample sequenced in a study of T cells after yellow fever vaccination (dated by TCRdb to the late 2010s). The label giving this sample's treatment or condition can be read as: live attenuated yellow fever vaccine strain. Library creation used 5' RACE. This sample was sequenced with an Illumina HiSeq 2500. The public reads were quality trimmed at Q25 with fastp and then assembled into clones with MiXCR by TCRdb, keeping productive beta chains. All rows with the same CDR3 protein become a single entry with the most common DNA and genes. A total of around 120,000 distinct CDR3 sequences appear in this sample, more than 5.5% of them only once. The ten largest make up around 2.6% of the sample. Sequences were derived from CD4+ T cells sorted from PBMCs, sampled around 45 days after the first yellow fever vaccination. These receptors all stem from a man aged 18 to 35 who received the YFV17D yellow fever vaccine.

With respect to this clonotype: A read error is possible here, since a much larger clone lies one base away. The conserved phenylalanine or tryptophan is not found at the CDR3 terminus, so this likely reflects a read error. The chain carries TRBV6-1 and TRBJ2-5; 15 nucleotides align to TRBD2. Trimming cost V 7 bases and J 2 bases; bases outside gene matches: 2. Germline V gene data show CDR1 as MNHNS and CDR2 as SASEGT. The CDR3 has 15 amino acids. The CDR3 nucleotides are TGTGCCAGCACCGGGACTAGCGGGGGGCAAGAGACCCAGTACTCC. Residues: CASTGTSGGQETQYS.

This clonotype was detected many times. V is TRBV29-1 and J is TRBJ2-7; weak D call: TRBD2 (6 bases). The CDR3 has 13 residues. V lost 4 bases to trimming and J lost 3 bases, with 13 bases between them. Looked up from germline, CDR1 is SQVTM and CDR2 is ANQGSEA. The CDR3 here is CSVGNGGSYEQYF. The CDR3 DNA sequence: TGCAGCGTTGGGAACGGGGGAAGCTACGAGCAGTACTTC.

This clonotype was observed at least ten times. The chain recombines TRBV20-1 with TRBJ2-2, with 10 positions matching TRBD2. CDR3 size: 14 residues. CDR1 is DFQATT and CDR2 is SNEGSKA in the germline V gene (reference sequence). V dropped 6 bases and J dropped 4; count of bases not matched to a gene: 5. The CDR3 region is CSAALAGVTGELFF. For the CDR3, the DNA is TGCAGTGCCGCCCTAGCGGGGGTCACCGGGGAGCTGTTTTTT.

This clonotype was seen ten or more times. The J gene is TRBJ2-5, the V gene TRBV28; D perhaps matches TRBD1 (6 bases). V was clipped by 5 bases and J by 1 base, with 14 bases between them. The CDR3 contains 15 residues. In germline, CDR1 is MDHEN, CDR2 SYDVKM. The CDR3 DNA reads TGTGCCAGCAGTACGGGACATCCTTCCCAAGAGACCCAGTACTTC. This encodes CASSTGHPSQETQYF.

This clonotype was counted between two and nine times. The junction shows a germline mismatch at one end, possibly a read error. The chain carries TRBV3-1 and TRBJ1-6; tentative D call: TRBD1 (5 bases). The CDR3 is 15 amino acids. Germline-derived CDR1 and CDR2 are LGHDT and YNNKEL (reference sequence). This CDR3 is CASTQAPGGETPLHF. CDR3 DNA sequence: TGTGCCAGCACCCAAGCTCCGGGAGGGGAAACACCCCTCCACTTT.

This clonotype occurred many times. The V gene is TRBV21-1, the J gene TRBJ2-7; TRBD1 reflects the table's D call only, with no check against the DNA. TRBV21-1 is reported as a pseudogene. The CDR3 sequence is 13 residues long. DNA for the CDR3: TGTGCCAGCAGCCCGGGGGAGTCCTACGAGCAGTACGTC. It translates to CASSPGESYEQYV.

This clonotype was counted at least ten times. This sequence joins TRBV6-9 and TRBJ2-7; no clear D. Trimming took off 0 bases at V and 2 bases at J, with 11 bases between the two ends. CDR1 is MNHGY, CDR2 SVAAGI, per germline. The CDR3 loop spans 15 amino acids. Here the CDR3 reads CASSYSVQNTYEQYF. The CDR3 bases are TGTGCCAGCAGTTATTCGGTACAGAACACCTACGAGCAGTACTTC.